This T cell receptor (beta chain) was sequenced during a study of CD8 T cells in Susac syndrome. Sequencing of TCR beta was carried out in blood CD8+ and CD4+ T cells. Diagnostic criteria for definite or probable disease, in their recently defined form, were met by the patients with Susac syndrome. Overall study findings and caveats: The total CD8+ repertoires yielded sixteen Susac-specific public clones and the CD8+ TEMRA repertoires yielded four or five.

Germline V gene data show CDR1 as SEHNR and CDR2 as FQNEAQ (reference sequence). The CDR3 has 11 amino acids. The germline V and J ends were trimmed by 6 bases and 3 bases, with 5 bases remaining between them. cDNA came from roughly 0.53 to 1 ug RNA primed by random hexamers. TCRdb independently ran MiXCR on the immunoSEQ multiplex PCR reads; one entry per CDR3 protein. The sample holds about 82,000 distinct CDR3 sequences; approximately 96% are singletons and the top ten take roughly 0.68%. Concerning this clonotype itself: Its antigen is unknown.

The TCR originated in a human donor with Susac syndrome. The specimen was CD8+ T cells from PBMCs. J is TRBJ1-1 and V is TRBV7-9; unclear D gene. In DNA form, the CDR3 reads TGTGCCAGCAGTCTCTACACTGAAGCTTTCTTT. It codes for CASSLYTEAFF.